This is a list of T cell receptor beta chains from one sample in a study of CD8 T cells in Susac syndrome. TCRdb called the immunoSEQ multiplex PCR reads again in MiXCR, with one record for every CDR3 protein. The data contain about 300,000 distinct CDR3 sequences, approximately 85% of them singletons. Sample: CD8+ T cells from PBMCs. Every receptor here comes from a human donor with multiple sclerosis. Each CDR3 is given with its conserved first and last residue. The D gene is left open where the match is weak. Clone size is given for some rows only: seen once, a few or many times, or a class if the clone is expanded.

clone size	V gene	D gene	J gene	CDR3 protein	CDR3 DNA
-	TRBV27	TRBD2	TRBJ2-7	CASSLMGLAYEQYF	TGTGCCAGCAGTTTAATGGGACTAGCCTACGAGCAGTACTTC
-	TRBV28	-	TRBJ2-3	CASSFTPVTDTQYF	TGTGCCAGCAGTTTTACCCCAGTGACAGATACGCAGTATTTT
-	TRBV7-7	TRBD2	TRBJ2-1	CASSLATSGSNEQFF	TGTGCTAGCAGCCTGGCCACTAGCGGGAGTAATGAGCAGTTCTTC
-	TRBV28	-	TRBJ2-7	CASSYSGRQSSSYEQYF	TGTGCCAGCAGTTATAGTGGCAGGCAGTCGAGCTCCTACGAGCAGTACTTC
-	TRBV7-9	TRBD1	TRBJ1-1	CASSETGKIEAFF	TGTGCCAGCAGCGAGACAGGGAAAATTGAAGCTTTCTTT
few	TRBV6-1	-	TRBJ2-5	CASSQTPGLGPQETQYF	TGTGCCAGCAGCCAGACCCCGGGACTCGGGCCCCAAGAGACCCAGTACTTC
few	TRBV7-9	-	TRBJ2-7	CASSTGYEQYF	TGTGCCAGCAGCACTGGTTACGAGCAGTACTTC
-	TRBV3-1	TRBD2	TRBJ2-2	CASSWTSGGANTGELFF	TGTGCCAGCAGCTGGACTAGCGGAGGTGCGAACACCGGGGAGCTGTTTTTT
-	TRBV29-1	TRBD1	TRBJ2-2	CSVVRNRGSTGELFF	TGCAGCGTTGTACGTAACAGGGGGTCCACCGGGGAGCTGTTTTTT
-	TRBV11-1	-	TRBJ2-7	CASSRPPYGGSEQYF	TGTGCCAGCAGCCGACCGCCCTACGGAGGGAGCGAGCAGTACTTC
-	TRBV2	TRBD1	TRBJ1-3	CASSAGTGTGNTIYF	TGTGCCAGCAGCGCCGGGACAGGGACTGGAAACACCATATATTTT
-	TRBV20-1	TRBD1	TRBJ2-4	CSALDRVETIFTLAKNIQYF	TGCAGTGCTCTCGACAGGGTTGAGACTATTTTTACTCTAGCCAAAAACATTCAGTACTTC
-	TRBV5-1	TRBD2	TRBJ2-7	CASSVGLAGLTYEQYF	TGCGCCAGCAGCGTAGGACTAGCGGGATTGACCTACGAGCAGTACTTC
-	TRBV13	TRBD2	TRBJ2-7	CASSRGLAGGPAYEQYF	TGTGCCAGCAGTCGGGGACTAGCGGGAGGTCCCGCCTACGAGCAGTACTTC
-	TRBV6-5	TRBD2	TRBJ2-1	CASRYGTSETGYNEQFF	TGTGCCAGCAGGTATGGGACTAGCGAGACGGGCTACAATGAGCAGTTCTTC
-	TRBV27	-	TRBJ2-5	CASSLSTPREVYTSRDSQETQYF	TGTGCCAGCAGTTTATCAACCCCACGGGAGGTATATACTTCCCGGGACAGCCAAGAGACCCAGTACTTC
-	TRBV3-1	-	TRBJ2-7	CASSQDGTDYYEQYF	TGTGCCAGCAGCCAAGACGGGACCGACTACTACGAGCAGTACTTC
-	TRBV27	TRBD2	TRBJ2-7	CASSPAGGLSYEQYF	TGTGCCAGCAGCCCGGCGGGAGGGCTGTCCTACGAGCAGTACTTC
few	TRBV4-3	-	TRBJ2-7	CASSQDRGDRFYEQYF	TGCGCCAGCAGCCAAGATCGCGGTGACAGATTCTACGAGCAGTACTTC
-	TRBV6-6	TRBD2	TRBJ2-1	CASSYVGTSGRVQFF	TGTGCCAGCAGTTACGTGGGGACTAGCGGGAGAGTGCAGTTCTTC
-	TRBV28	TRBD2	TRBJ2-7	CASSPEAGTSYEQYF	TGTGCCAGCAGCCCCGAAGCGGGAACCTCCTACGAGCAGTACTTC